This record looks at one T cell receptor beta chain sequence and its context. The data originate from a study of human T cells and chemical hapten exposure. Looking at the study overall: Slight volume differences across pooled libraries mainly accounted for varying per-sample TCR yields.

The length of the CDR3 is 14 residues. V was shortened by 2 bases and J by 4 bases, with 9 bases between the two germline ends. Germline-derived CDR1 and CDR2 are SEHNR and FQNEAQ (reference sequence). In the source study's methods: Between 23,224 and 690,600 TCRs appeared in each sample, and the median stood at roughly 100,000. TCRdb re-called the 5' RACE reads through MiXCR, storing one row per CDR3 protein. TCRdb's processing, not the authors' own work, is the source of the V and J calls. The data show 150,000 or so distinct CDR3 sequences, with 4.1% seen just once and over 1.3% held by the top ten. Sequencing started from total RNA isolated from unfractionated whole blood.

The receptor was isolated from a female donor in good health. This chain connects TRBV7-9 to TRBJ1-5, with D possibly being TRBD1 (5 bases). The CDR3 nucleotides are TGTGCCAGCAGCTTATGGGACGTAAATCAGCCCCAGCATTTT. It is translated as CASSLWDVNQPQHF.